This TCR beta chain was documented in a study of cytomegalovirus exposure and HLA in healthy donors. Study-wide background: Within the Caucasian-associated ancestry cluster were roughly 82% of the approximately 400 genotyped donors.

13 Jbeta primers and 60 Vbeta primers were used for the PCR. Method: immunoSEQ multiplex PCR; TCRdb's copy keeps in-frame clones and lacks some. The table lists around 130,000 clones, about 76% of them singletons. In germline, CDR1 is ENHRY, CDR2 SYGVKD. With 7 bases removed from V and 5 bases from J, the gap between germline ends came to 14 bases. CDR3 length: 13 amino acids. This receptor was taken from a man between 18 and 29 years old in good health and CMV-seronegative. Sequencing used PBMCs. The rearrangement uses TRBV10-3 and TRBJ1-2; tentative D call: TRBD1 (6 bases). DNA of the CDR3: TGTGCCATCACGAGCGGGGACACATATGGCTACACCTTC. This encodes CAITSGDTYGYTF.